In this sample, the clone carrying this T cell receptor beta chain turned up many times. The sample originates from a study of early T cells in non-severe SARS-CoV-2 infection. TCRdb itself ran the 5' RACE reads through MiXCR, one entry per CDR3 protein. The sample records tens of thousands of distinct CDR3 sequences, 5.3% being singletons. Germline values: CDR1 DFQATT, CDR2 SNEGSKA (reference sequence). After removal of 1 base from V and 2 bases from J, the junction contained 18 bases not matched to a gene. This CDR3 contains 19 residues. This TCR came from an adult who was a healthcare worker with PCR-confirmed SARS-CoV-2 infection or an uninfected control (not recorded which). Sequencing was carried out using whole blood. The J gene is TRBJ2-3, the V gene TRBV20-1; 7 bases line up with TRBD2. The CDR3: CSARVDVFKERGDTDTQYF. The CDR3 DNA reads TGCAGTGCTAGAGTCGATGTCTTTAAGGAGCGGGGAGACACAGATACGCAGTATTTT.